This TCR beta chain comes out of a study of cytomegalovirus exposure and HLA in healthy donors. Measured with immunoSEQ multiplex PCR; TCRdb has only the in-frame clones, and not every one. The table lists about 63,000 clones, roughly 94% of them singletons. The CDR3 is made up of 13 amino acids. Per germline, CDR1 SNHLY and CDR2 FYNNEI. Deletions cut 6 bases from V and 5 bases from J, with 14 bases between. Findings and caveats of the study: TCR sequences were mostly rare, though some public TCRs occurred in many donors. Cytomegalovirus association was assigned to approximately 160 TCR beta chains.

Note on this clone: Its target is unknown.

The sample consisted of PBMCs. This TCR was recovered from a woman between 18 and 30 years old in good health and CMV-seropositive. This rearrangement joins TRBV2 to TRBJ2-7; tentative D call: TRBD2 (6 bases). This chain's CDR3 is CASSLAWGDEQYF. The CDR3 DNA sequence: TGTGCCAGCAGCCTCGCCTGGGGGGACGAGCAGTACTTC.